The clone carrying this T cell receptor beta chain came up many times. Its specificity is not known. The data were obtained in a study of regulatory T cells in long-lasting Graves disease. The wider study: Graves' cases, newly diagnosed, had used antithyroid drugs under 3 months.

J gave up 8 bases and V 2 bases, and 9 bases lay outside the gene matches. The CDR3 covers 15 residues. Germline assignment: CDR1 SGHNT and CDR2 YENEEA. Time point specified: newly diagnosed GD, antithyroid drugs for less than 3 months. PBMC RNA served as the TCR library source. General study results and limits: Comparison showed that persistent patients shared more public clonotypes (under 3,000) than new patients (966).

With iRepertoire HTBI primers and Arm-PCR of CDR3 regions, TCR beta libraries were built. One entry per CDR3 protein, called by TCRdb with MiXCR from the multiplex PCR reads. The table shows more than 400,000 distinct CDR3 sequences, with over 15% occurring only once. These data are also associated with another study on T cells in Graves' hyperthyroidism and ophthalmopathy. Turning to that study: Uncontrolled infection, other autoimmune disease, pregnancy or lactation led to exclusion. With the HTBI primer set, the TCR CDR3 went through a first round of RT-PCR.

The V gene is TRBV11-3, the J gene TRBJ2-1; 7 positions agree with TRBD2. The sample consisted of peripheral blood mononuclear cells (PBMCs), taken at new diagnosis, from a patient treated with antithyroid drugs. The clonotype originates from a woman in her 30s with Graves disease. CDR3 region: CASSLSGTEIDEQFF. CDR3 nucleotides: TGTGCCAGCAGCTTAAGCGGGACGGAGATAGATGAGCAGTTCTTC.